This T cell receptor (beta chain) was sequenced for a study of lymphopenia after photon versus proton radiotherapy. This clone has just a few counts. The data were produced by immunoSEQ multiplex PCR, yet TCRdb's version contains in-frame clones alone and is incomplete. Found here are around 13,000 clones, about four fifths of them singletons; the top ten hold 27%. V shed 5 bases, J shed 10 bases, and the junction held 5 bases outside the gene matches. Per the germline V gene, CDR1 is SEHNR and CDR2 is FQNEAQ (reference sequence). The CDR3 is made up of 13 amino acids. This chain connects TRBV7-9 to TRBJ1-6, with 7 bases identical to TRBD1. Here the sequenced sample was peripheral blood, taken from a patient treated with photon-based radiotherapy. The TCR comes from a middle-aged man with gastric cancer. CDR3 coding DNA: TGTGCCAGCAGCGAAACAGGGGCGTCACCCCTCCACTTT. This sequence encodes CASSETGASPLHF.